The sequence of this T cell receptor beta chain was determined in a study of beta chain features in type 1 diabetes. Study-level findings and limits: Highly expressing activated T cells could be over-counted with a cDNA template. TCRB CDR3 length was moderately but significantly reduced in all four CD4+ subsets of Type 1 diabetes patients.

The CDR3 spans 15 residues. Germline V gene lookup returns CDR1 MDHEN and CDR2 SYDVKM. J lost 2 bases, V lost 6 bases, and 6 bases had no gene match. As regards this clone: Antigen specificity is unknown.

The sequenced template was cDNA made from the entire isolated RNA. The data were produced by immunoSEQ multiplex PCR, yet TCRdb's version contains in-frame clones alone and is incomplete. Of under 130,000 clones in the sample, about 26% are singletons; the top ten hold about 0.57%. CD4+ naive, central memory, regulatory and stem cell-like memory subsets were isolated by sorting on CD45RO/CCR7/CD25/CD127/CD95/CD27. The receptor comes from a woman between 18 and 29 years old with type 1 diabetes. This rearrangement joins TRBV28 to TRBJ2-7; TRBD2 matches 11 bases. The sample comprised central memory CD4+ T cells from blood. The CDR3 loop is CASRGETSGTYEQYF. CDR3 bases: TGTGCCAGCAGAGGGGAGACTAGCGGGACCTACGAGCAGTACTTC.